This T cell receptor (beta chain) was identified during a study of blood T cell repertoires in COVID-19. About the study: Samples representing acute and convalescent COVID-19 were sourced from the United States, Italy and Spain. From T cells, B-cell-depleted T cells, or PBMCs came the material, which was cDNA or gDNA.

This clone appeared a single time. The CDR3 contains 12 residues. The germline CDR1 and CDR2 sequences are SEHNR and FQNEAQ (reference sequence). Between the trimmed V and J ends, which lost 1 base and 6 bases, there was a span of 7 bases. In the authors' methods: The assay estimated nucleated cells by amplifying reference gene primers. The protocol was immunoSEQ multiplex PCR, while the TCRdb copy is restricted to in-frame clones and leaves out a portion. The V and J calls and clone size were taken over from that table, and D and trimming were inferred from the DNA. The sample holds tens of thousands of clones, 89% seen once.

The sequence came from a man in his 60s with acute or convalescent COVID-19. The sequenced sample consisted of peripheral blood. The chain carries TRBV7-9 and TRBJ2-7; D gene unclear. Here the CDR3 DNA reads TGTGCCAGCAGCTTAGGGCCCTTCGAGCAGTACTTC. This encodes CASSLGPFEQYF.